This TCR beta chain was sequenced in a study of breast tumors, draining lymph nodes, adjacent tissues. A single record per CDR3 protein comes from TCRdb applying MiXCR to the multiplex PCR reads. Among 100,000 to 150,000 distinct CDR3 sequences listed, just under 20% were seen once. General study results and limits: Tumor T cell lymph node origin was a supported hypothesis, not proven.

Samples came from axillary lymph nodes draining the breast cancer. Concerning this clonotype itself: Its specificity is unknown.

Losses at the gene ends were 8 bases for V and 1 base for J; bases not matched to a gene: 11. This CDR3 has 16 amino acids. The genes are TRBV12-3 or TRBV12-4 and TRBJ2-3; 8 bases align to TRBD2. The source is a female donor with breast cancer. Some clones in this sample may be carry-over from other donors' samples. The sample taken for sequencing was axillary lymph node tissue. CDR3 sequence (DNA): TGTGCCAGCTGTCTCCCCCGGGAGGGCCGCACAGATACGCAGTATTTT. Translating gives CASCLPREGRTDTQYF.